Listed below are T cell receptor beta chains from one sample, sequenced in a study of CD8 T cells in Susac syndrome. From the immunoSEQ multiplex PCR reads, TCRdb called clonotypes with MiXCR, one entry per CDR3 protein. Of roughly 200,000 distinct CDR3 sequences detected, less than 95% appear once; the ten largest clones hold 0.1%. Sequencing was carried out using CD4+ T cells from PBMCs. These receptor sequences come from a human donor in good health. CDR3s include the opening cysteine and the closing phenylalanine or tryptophan. Each record gives: J gene, D gene, V gene, CDR3 protein. A D gene is named only where the DNA matches it firmly.

j_gene: TRBJ1-5; d_gene: -; v_gene: TRBV7-2; CDR3aa: CASSFYDNSNQPQHF
j_gene: TRBJ2-1; d_gene: TRBD2; v_gene: TRBV7-8; CDR3aa: CASSLVPGLGLFF
j_gene: TRBJ2-1; d_gene: -; v_gene: TRBV30; CDR3aa: CAWSVLRGNEQFF
j_gene: TRBJ1-1; d_gene: -; v_gene: TRBV6-2/TRBV6-3; CDR3aa: CASSYDHRPEAFF
j_gene: TRBJ1-2; d_gene: TRBD1; v_gene: TRBV7-2; CDR3aa: CASSQTPGQGHGYTF
j_gene: TRBJ2-1; d_gene: -; v_gene: TRBV29-1; CDR3aa: CSVEKGGTGAYNEQFF
j_gene: TRBJ2-7; d_gene: TRBD2; v_gene: TRBV27; CDR3aa: CASSDVPSGRYEQYF
j_gene: TRBJ2-5; d_gene: -; v_gene: TRBV12-3/TRBV12-4; CDR3aa: CATSGDEGETQYF
j_gene: TRBJ2-7; d_gene: -; v_gene: TRBV29-1; CDR3aa: CSTVTGSHSYEQYF
j_gene: TRBJ2-1; d_gene: -; v_gene: TRBV15; CDR3aa: CATSNHLGLSYNEQFF
j_gene: TRBJ2-3; d_gene: TRBD2; v_gene: TRBV27; CDR3aa: CASSFLAGEGDTQYF
j_gene: TRBJ2-1; d_gene: -; v_gene: TRBV7-2; CDR3aa: CASSLVVLTYEQFF
j_gene: TRBJ2-7; d_gene: TRBD1; v_gene: TRBV29-1; CDR3aa: CSVGKGQGYEQYF
j_gene: TRBJ1-2; d_gene: TRBD1; v_gene: TRBV9; CDR3aa: CASSEAPRDRAPYGYTF
j_gene: TRBJ2-5; d_gene: -; v_gene: TRBV20-1; CDR3aa: CSAPRPPQETQYF
j_gene: TRBJ1-2; d_gene: TRBD1; v_gene: TRBV6-5; CDR3aa: CASSPGTANGYTF
j_gene: TRBJ2-1; d_gene: -; v_gene: TRBV12-5; CDR3aa: CASGSAGGQQFF
j_gene: TRBJ2-1; d_gene: -; v_gene: TRBV28; CDR3aa: CASSPRGRPPGDEQFF
j_gene: TRBJ1-1; d_gene: -; v_gene: TRBV30; CDR3aa: CAWTQGPEAFF
j_gene: TRBJ2-7; d_gene: TRBD2; v_gene: TRBV7-6; CDR3aa: CASSLGSGTIEQYF